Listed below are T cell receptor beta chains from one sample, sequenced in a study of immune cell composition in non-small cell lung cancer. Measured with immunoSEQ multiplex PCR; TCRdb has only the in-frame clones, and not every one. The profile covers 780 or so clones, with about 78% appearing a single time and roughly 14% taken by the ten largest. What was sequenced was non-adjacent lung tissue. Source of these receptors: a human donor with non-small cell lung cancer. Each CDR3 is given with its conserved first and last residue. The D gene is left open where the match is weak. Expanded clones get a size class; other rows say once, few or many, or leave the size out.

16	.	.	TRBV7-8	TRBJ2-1	CASSREQFSSYNEQFF	TGTGCCAGCAGTCGTGAGCAGTTCAGCTCCTACAATGAGCAGTTCTTC
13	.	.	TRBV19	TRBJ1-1	CASSIVPSTEAFF	TGTGCCAGTAGTATAGTCCCGAGCACTGAAGCTTTCTTT
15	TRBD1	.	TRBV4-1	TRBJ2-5	CASSHPGQLQETQYF	TGCGCCAGCAGCCACCCGGGACAGCTCCAAGAGACCCAGTACTTC
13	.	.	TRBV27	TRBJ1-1	CASSSGGNTEAFF	TGTGCCAGCAGTTCGGGGGGAAACACTGAAGCTTTCTTT
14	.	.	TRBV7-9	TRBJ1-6	CASNTGQTNSPLHF	TGTGCCAGCAACACGGGACAAACTAATTCACCCCTCCACTTT
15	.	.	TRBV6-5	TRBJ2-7	CASSYLHATPYEQYF	TGTGCCAGCAGTTACCTGCATGCTACACCCTACGAGCAGTACTTC
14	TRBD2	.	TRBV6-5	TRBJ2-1	CASSYTPRGGEQFF	TGTGCCAGCAGTTACACCCCCCGGGGGGGTGAGCAGTTCTTC
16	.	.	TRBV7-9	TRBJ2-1	CASSYRVGLWENEQFF	TGTGCCAGCAGCTACAGGGTCGGGTTATGGGAAAATGAGCAGTTCTTC
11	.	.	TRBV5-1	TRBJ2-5	CASSLQETQYF	TGCGCCAGCAGCCTACAAGAGACCCAGTACTTC
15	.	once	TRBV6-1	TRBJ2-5	CASSERGARSETQYF	TGTGCCAGCAGTGAACGGGGGGCAAGGTCGGAGACCCAGTACTTC
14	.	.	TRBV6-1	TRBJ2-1	CASSDGVRVDEQFF	TGTGCCAGCAGTGATGGCGTACGTGTGGATGAGCAGTTCTTC
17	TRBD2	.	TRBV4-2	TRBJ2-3	CASSQLSTSGRGDTQYF	TGTGCCAGCAGCCAACTCTCCACTAGCGGGAGAGGAGATACGCAGTATTTT
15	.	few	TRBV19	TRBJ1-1	CASTPLLGGAAEAFF	TGTGCCAGTACCCCACTCCTAGGTGGAGCGGCTGAAGCTTTCTTT
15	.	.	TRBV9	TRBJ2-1	CASSVAPGPYNEQFF	TGTGCCAGCAGCGTAGCCCCCGGCCCCTACAATGAGCAGTTCTTC
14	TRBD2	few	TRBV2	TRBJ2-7	CASNLASGSYEQYF	TGTGCCAGCAACCTGGCTAGCGGGAGCTACGAGCAGTACTTC
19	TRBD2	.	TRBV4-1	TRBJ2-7	CASSQVPLGTSEKSYEQYF	TGCGCCAGCAGCCAAGTGCCCCTCGGGACTAGCGAGAAATCCTACGAGCAGTACTTC
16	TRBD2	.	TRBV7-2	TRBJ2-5	CASSLLGGGIRETQYF	TGTGCCAGCAGCCTGCTCGGCGGGGGAATTCGGGAGACCCAGTACTTC
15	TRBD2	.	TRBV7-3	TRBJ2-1	CASSLTPSGYNEQFF	TGTGCCAGCAGCTTAACCCCTAGCGGCTACAATGAGCAGTTCTTC
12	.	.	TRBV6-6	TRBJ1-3	CASSSPSDVDYF	TGTGCCAGCAGTTCCCCCTCCGACGTTGATTATTTT
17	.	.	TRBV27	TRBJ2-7	CASSLEWGRWGLNEQYF	TGTGCCAGCAGTTTAGAGTGGGGTAGGTGGGGTCTAAACGAGCAGTACTTC
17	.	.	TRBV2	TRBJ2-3	CASSEGAKGDSTDTQYF	TGTGCCAGCAGTGAAGGTGCGAAGGGGGACAGCACAGATACGCAGTATTTT
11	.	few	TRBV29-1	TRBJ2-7	CSVPQGKEQYF	TGCAGCGTCCCCCAGGGGAAAGAGCAGTACTTC
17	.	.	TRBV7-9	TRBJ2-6	CASSPPSWGSGANVLTF	TGTGCCAGCAGCCCCCCTAGTTGGGGGTCTGGGGCCAACGTCCTGACTTTC
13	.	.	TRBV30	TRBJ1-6	CAWRAPPNSPLHF	TGTGCCTGGAGGGCCCCTCCGAATTCACCCCTCCACTTT
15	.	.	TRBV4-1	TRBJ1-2	CASSPLADPTYGYTF	TGCGCCAGCAGCCCCCTCGCGGATCCGACCTATGGCTACACCTTC
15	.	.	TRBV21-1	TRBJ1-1	CASSRRETANTEAFF	TGTGCCAGCAGCAGGAGGGAGACAGCGAACACTGAAGCTTTCTTT
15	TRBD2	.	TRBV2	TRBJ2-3	CASAGGLAGEGTQYF	TGTGCCAGCGCCGGTGGACTAGCGGGGGAGGGTACGCAGTATTTT
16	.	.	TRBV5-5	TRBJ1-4	CASSLVGITTNEKLFF	TGTGCCAGCAGCTTGGTGGGGATTACAACTAATGAAAAACTGTTTTTT
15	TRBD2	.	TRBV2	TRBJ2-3	CASSERGWRLRTQYF	TGTGCCAGCAGTGAGCGGGGGTGGCGCTTGCGTACGCAGTATTTT
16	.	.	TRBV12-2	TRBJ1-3	CASRGGRGRAGNTIYF	TGTGCAAGTCGGGGGGGCAGGGGTCGGGCTGGAAACACCATATATTTT
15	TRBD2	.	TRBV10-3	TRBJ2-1	CATRLAVGSYNEQFF	TGTGCCACCCGACTAGCGGTTGGCTCCTACAATGAGCAGTTCTTC
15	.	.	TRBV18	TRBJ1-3	CASSPGGDSGNTIYF	TGTGCCAGCTCACCAGGAGGAGACTCTGGAAACACCATATATTTT
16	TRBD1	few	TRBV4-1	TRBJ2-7	CASSLETAQAGGEQYF	TGCGCCAGCAGCTTAGAGACAGCCCAGGCAGGGGGCGAGCAGTACTTC
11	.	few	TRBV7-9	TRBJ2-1	CASSSNNEQFF	TGTGCCAGCAGCTCAAACAATGAGCAGTTCTTC
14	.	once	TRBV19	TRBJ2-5	CASSQSEGRETQYF	TGTGCCAGTAGTCAGTCGGAGGGGCGCGAGACCCAGTACTTC
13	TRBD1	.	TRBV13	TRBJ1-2	CASSLLDREKLTF	TGTGCCAGCAGCTTGTTGGACAGGGAAAAGCTAACCTTC
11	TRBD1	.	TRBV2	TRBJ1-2	CASSGQGGYTF	TGTGCCAGCAGTGGACAGGGAGGCTACACCTTC
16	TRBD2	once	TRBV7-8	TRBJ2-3	CASSLVSGGRANTQYF	TGTGCCAGCAGCTTAGTATCGGGCGGGAGGGCGAATACGCAGTATTTT
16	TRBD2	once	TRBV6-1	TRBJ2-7	CASSEMASGGAYEQYF	TGTGCCAGCAGTGAAATGGCTAGCGGGGGCGCCTACGAGCAGTACTTC
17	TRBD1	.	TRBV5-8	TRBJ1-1	CASSYSAGTGPLPEAFF	TGTGCCAGCAGTTATTCTGCCGGGACAGGGCCCCTGCCTGAAGCTTTCTTT
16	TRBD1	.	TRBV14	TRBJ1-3	CASSSWDRGRGNTIYF	TGTGCCAGCAGCTCATGGGACAGGGGACGTGGAAACACCATATATTTT
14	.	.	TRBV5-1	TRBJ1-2	CASSSEALGYGYTF	TGCGCCAGCAGCTCAGAGGCCCTCGGGTACGGCTACACCTTC
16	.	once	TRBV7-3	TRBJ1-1	CASSLQVIRGNTEAFF	TGTGCCAGCAGCTTACAGGTGATCAGAGGGAACACTGAAGCTTTCTTT
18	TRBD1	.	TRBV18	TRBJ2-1	CASSPRSPGQGAHNEQFF	TGTGCCAGCTCACCACGTTCTCCGGGACAGGGGGCCCACAATGAGCAGTTCTTC
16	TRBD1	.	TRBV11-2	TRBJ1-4	CASSPGTGVVYEKLFF	TGTGCCAGCAGCCCCGGGACAGGGGTCGTGTATGAAAAACTGTTTTTT
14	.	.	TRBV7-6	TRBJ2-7	CASSLEEGSYEQYF	TGTGCCAGCAGCTTAGAAGAGGGGTCCTACGAGCAGTACTTC
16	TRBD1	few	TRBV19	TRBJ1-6	CASSVTGVPANSPLHF	TGTGCCAGTAGTGTTACAGGGGTCCCTGCTAATTCACCCCTCCACTTT
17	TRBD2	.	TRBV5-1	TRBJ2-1	CASSIGLAGGAYNEQFF	TGCGCCAGCAGCATAGGACTAGCGGGAGGCGCGTACAATGAGCAGTTCTTC
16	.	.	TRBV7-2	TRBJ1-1	CASTPSGWQPNTEAFF	TGTGCCAGCACCCCCTCGGGTTGGCAGCCGAACACTGAAGCTTTCTTT
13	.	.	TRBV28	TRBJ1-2	CASSLRGFGGYTF	TGTGCCAGCAGTTTAAGAGGGTTCGGTGGCTACACCTTC
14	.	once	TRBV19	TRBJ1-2	CASKQGRYNYGYTF	TGTGCCAGTAAGCAGGGGAGGTACAACTATGGCTACACCTTC